This T cell receptor (beta chain) was found in a study of blood T cell repertoires in COVID-19. In the study's own analysis: Estimation of nucleated cell counts was performed using reference gene primer amplification. Clones were sequenced by immunoSEQ multiplex PCR, and TCRdb holds only the in-frame ones, with some missing. V and J calls and clone size follow that table, whereas D and trimming were derived from the DNA. The sample records roughly 160,000 clones, approximately 80% being singletons. The CDR3 totals 15 residues. Between the trimmed V and J ends, which lost 8 bases and 0 bases, there was a span of 17 bases. Germline V lookup: CDR1 MRHNA, CDR2 SNTAGT. In its sample, this clone was seen once.

The sample comprised PBMCs or T cells enriched from blood (not recorded which). The clonotype was recovered from a man aged 50 to 59 who had recovered from COVID-19. V is TRBV6-4 and J is TRBJ2-7; D ambiguous. DNA of the CDR3: TGTGCCAGCCGATGGCAGCTGAGGAGCTCCTACGAGCAGTACTTC. Its protein is CASRWQLRSSYEQYF.